Listed below are T cell receptor beta chains from one sample, sequenced in a study of T cell changes during pregnancy in multiple sclerosis. Assay: immunoSEQ multiplex PCR; the TCRdb copy retains only in-frame clones and omits some. The sample has 85,000 to 130,000 clones, approximately 94% seen once. The source material was peripheral blood, sampled before pregnancy. The receptor source for this set is a female donor with multiple sclerosis, enrolled in a pregnancy study. Each CDR3 is given with its conserved first and last residue. A D gene is named only where the DNA matches it firmly. Not every row has a clone size; where given, it reads once, few, many or a size class.

D: TRBD2
size: .
J: TRBJ2-1
V: TRBV7-3
DNA: TGTGCCAGCAGCTTTTACCCTACCTCGGGAGCGGGAGGCTACAATGAGCAGTTCTTC
CDR3: CASSFYPTSGAGGYNEQFF

D: TRBD1
size: .
J: TRBJ2-7
V: TRBV6-1
DNA: TGTGCCAGCACCCCGGACAGGAACTCCTACGAGCAGTACTTC
CDR3: CASTPDRNSYEQYF

D: .
size: .
J: TRBJ1-3
V: TRBV6-1
DNA: TGTGCCAGCAGCCGGGACAATTCTTTAAACACCATATATTTT
CDR3: CASSRDNSLNTIYF

D: TRBD2
size: .
J: TRBJ2-7
V: TRBV29-1
DNA: TGCAGCGGTGGACTAGCGGGAGCGGGGGAGCAGTACTTC
CDR3: CSGGLAGAGEQYF

D: .
size: .
J: TRBJ1-2
V: TRBV9
DNA: TGTGCCAGCAGCCCCCAGACAGAGGCCATTTCAAATGGCTACACCTTC
CDR3: CASSPQTEAISNGYTF

D: .
size: .
J: TRBJ1-4
V: TRBV5-4
DNA: TGTGCCAGCAGCCTCCGGGTACAAGGGAGTGAAAAACTGTTTTTT
CDR3: CASSLRVQGSEKLFF

D: .
size: .
J: TRBJ2-7
V: TRBV5-1
DNA: TGCGCCAGCAGCTTGGGTGGGGGGACCTACGAGCAGTACTTC
CDR3: CASSLGGGTYEQYF

D: TRBD1
size: .
J: TRBJ1-3
V: TRBV4-2
DNA: TGTGCCAGCAGCCAAGACAGGGGGAGAGGAAACACCATATATTTT
CDR3: CASSQDRGRGNTIYF

D: TRBD1
size: .
J: TRBJ2-5
V: TRBV29-1
DNA: TGCAGCGTTGGGGTCAGGGGGAACCAAGAGACCCAGTACTTC
CDR3: CSVGVRGNQETQYF

D: TRBD1
size: once
J: TRBJ1-5
V: TRBV25-1
DNA: TGTGCCAGCACCAGTGACAGGGTGGATCAGCCCCAGCATTTT
CDR3: CASTSDRVDQPQHF

D: TRBD1
size: .
J: TRBJ2-5
V: TRBV2
DNA: TGTGCCAGCCCCACGGACAGGGGGATAAAAGAGACCCAGTACTTC
CDR3: CASPTDRGIKETQYF

D: .
size: once
J: TRBJ1-1
V: TRBV9
DNA: TGTGCCAGCAGCGTAGTTACTATTAACACTGAAGCTTTCTTT
CDR3: CASSVVTINTEAFF

D: TRBD1
size: .
J: TRBJ2-7
V: TRBV19
DNA: TGTGCCAGTAGTATCGAGGACAGGGAAGCCTACGAGCAGTACTTC
CDR3: CASSIEDREAYEQYF

D: TRBD1
size: .
J: TRBJ2-7
V: TRBV18
DNA: TGTGCCAGCTCTTCTACAGGGGGCGCATTGGTCCACGAGCAGTACTTC
CDR3: CASSSTGGALVHEQYF

D: .
size: .
J: TRBJ2-7
V: TRBV27
DNA: TGTGCCAGCAGCCCTAGGCTTTCTTTCGAGCAGTACTTC
CDR3: CASSPRLSFEQYF

D: .
size: .
J: TRBJ2-2
V: TRBV9
DNA: TGTGCCAGCAGCGTAATGGCTCTCACCGGGGAGCTGTTTTTT
CDR3: CASSVMALTGELFF

D: .
size: .
J: TRBJ2-2
V: TRBV30
DNA: TGTGCCTGGAGTCAGGTGTCCGGGGAGCTGTTTTTT
CDR3: CAWSQVSGELFF

D: .
size: .
J: TRBJ2-7
V: TRBV28
DNA: TGTGCCAGCAGCCCCGACCGGGAGTTTTCCTACGAGCAGTACTTC
CDR3: CASSPDREFSYEQYF

D: TRBD1
size: .
J: TRBJ2-1
V: TRBV27
DNA: TGTGCCACTTCGGGACAGTCCGTCTACAATGAGCAGTTCTTC
CDR3: CATSGQSVYNEQFF

D: .
size: .
J: TRBJ2-2
V: TRBV5-5
DNA: TGTGCCAGCAGCTCAGGGGACACCGGGGAGCTGTTTTTT
CDR3: CASSSGDTGELFF

D: .
size: once
J: TRBJ2-1
V: TRBV11-3
DNA: TGTGCCAGCAGCTTAGATTATGAGAATGAGCAGTTCTTC
CDR3: CASSLDYENEQFF

D: .
size: .
J: TRBJ2-1
V: TRBV19
DNA: TGTGCCAGTACCCGGCGGGCAGGCAAGAGCTCCTACAATGAGCAGTTCTTC
CDR3: CASTRRAGKSSYNEQFF

D: TRBD2
size: .
J: TRBJ2-7
V: TRBV27
DNA: TGTGCCAGCAGTTCGGGACTAGCATACCACGAGCAGTACTTC
CDR3: CASSSGLAYHEQYF

D: TRBD1
size: .
J: TRBJ2-6
V: TRBV5-1
DNA: TGCGCCAGCAGCTTGGTCGGGACAGGGTACTCTGGGGCCAACGTCCTGACTTTC
CDR3: CASSLVGTGYSGANVLTF

D: TRBD2
size: once
J: TRBJ2-1
V: TRBV7-3
DNA: TGTGCCAGCAGCTTGGCTAGCGGGAGGGCCCCCGTGGACAATGAGCAGTTCTTC
CDR3: CASSLASGRAPVDNEQFF

D: .
size: once
J: TRBJ2-2
V: TRBV4-2
DNA: TGTGCCAGCAGCCTCATCCGGGGTAACACCGGGGAGCTGTTTTTT
CDR3: CASSLIRGNTGELFF

D: .
size: .
J: TRBJ2-7
V: TRBV7-9
DNA: TGTGCCAGCAGCCCGGGACTCTCGAGCTCCTACGAGCAGTACTTC
CDR3: CASSPGLSSSYEQYF

D: TRBD1
size: .
J: TRBJ1-2
V: TRBV30
DNA: TGTGCCTGGAGTACACCATACAGGGGGCAGGATGGCTACACCTTC
CDR3: CAWSTPYRGQDGYTF

D: .
size: .
J: TRBJ1-1
V: TRBV5-6
DNA: TGTGCCAGCAGCTTGGTGGGCAGGGGAAATGAAGCTTTCTTT
CDR3: CASSLVGRGNEAFF

D: TRBD1
size: .
J: TRBJ2-5
V: TRBV25-1
DNA: TGTGCCAGCAGCCCGACAGGGGGCTATGAGACCCAGTACTTC
CDR3: CASSPTGGYETQYF

D: TRBD1
size: once
J: TRBJ1-1
V: TRBV18
DNA: TGTGCCAGCACCCAACGGGGAAGACAGGGCTGGGTAGTGAACACTGAAGCTTTCTTT
CDR3: CASTQRGRQGWVVNTEAFF

D: TRBD2
size: .
J: TRBJ2-2
V: TRBV11-2
DNA: TGTGCCAGCAGCTTAGATAGGGCTAGCGGGAGTGCCGGGGAGCTGTTTTTT
CDR3: CASSLDRASGSAGELFF

D: .
size: .
J: TRBJ2-3
V: TRBV9
DNA: TGTGCCAGCAGCGGACAAGATACGCAGTATTTT
CDR3: CASSGQDTQYF

D: .
size: once
J: TRBJ2-5
V: TRBV19
DNA: TGTGCCAGTCTGGGAGTGAGCGAGACCCAGTACTTC
CDR3: CASLGVSETQYF

D: .
size: .
J: TRBJ1-4
V: TRBV5-4
DNA: TGTGCCAGCAGCCCGGAAATAAACGGGGAAAAACTGTTTTTT
CDR3: CASSPEINGEKLFF